Given below is one TCR beta chain in context. Its target is unknown. A heparinised blood draw that averaged about 100 mL was obtained once from each donor. Via the markers CD45RO/CCR7/CD25/CD127/CD95/CD27, stem cell-like memory, regulatory, central memory and naive CD4+ cells were sorted. The sequenced template was cDNA made from the entire isolated RNA. Method: immunoSEQ multiplex PCR; TCRdb's copy keeps in-frame clones and lacks some. Found here are 250,000 to 300,000 clones, roughly an eighth of them singletons; the top ten hold more than 0.015%. The source of the sample is a study of beta chain features in type 1 diabetes. Broader study findings: Shorter TCRB CDR3s, moderately but significantly so, were found in Type 1 diabetes patients in all four CD4+ subsets. A definitive answer on HLA type influencing TCRB rearrangement was not reached here. Naive, central memory and Treg TCRB repertoires seemed to resemble each other more closely in patients than they did in healthy donors.

V was clipped by 3 bases and J by 6 bases, with 14 bases between them. The length of the CDR3 is 15 residues. Per germline, CDR1 MNHEY and CDR2 SVGAGI. This sequence joins TRBV6-5 and TRBJ1-4, with D perhaps TRBD1 (6 bases). The clonotype originates from a man aged 30 to 45 with type 1 diabetes. Sample: naive CD4+ T cells from blood. The CDR3 protein is CASSYGTRTYEKLFF. The CDR3 DNA sequence: TGTGCCAGCAGTTATGGGACACGTACTTATGAAAAACTGTTTTTT.